Below, 11 T cell receptor beta chains from the same sample are listed, as sequenced in a study of CD8+ T cells in alopecia areata. The authors sorted pooled cutaneous lymph node cells using CD4, CD8alpha, NKG2D, NKG2ACE and other markers. Following extraction, RNA underwent reverse transcription to cDNA, which served as the sequencing template. Some clones are missing from TCRdb's copy, which holds only in-frame ones; the method was immunoSEQ multiplex PCR. The repertoire consists of 290,000 or so clones, none detected only once. Sequencing was carried out using CD4+ T cells sorted from a lymph node. Receptor source: a C3H/HeJ mouse with alopecia areata. Mouse MHC haplotype: H2-k.

This clone was detected many times. Gene labels here are mouse ones. The CDR3 end falls 4 residues outside the read, so it is completed with the germline J gene. The chain recombines TRBV17 with TRBJ2-2; 10 bases align to TRBD2. After removal of 5 bases from V and 6 bases from J, the junction contained 3 bases not matched to a gene. Germline loops: CDR1 MNHDT, CDR2 YYDKIL. There are 14 residues in the CDR3. The DNA read from the CDR3 is TGTGCTAGCAGTCTCTGGGGGGGCTCCGGG. It encodes CASSLWGGSG. The whole CDR3 is CASSLWGGSGQLYF.

About this clone: Mouse names are used for the genes. The CDR3 end falls 4 residues outside the read, so it is completed with the germline J gene. The chain links TRBV13-3 to TRBJ1-1; 8 nucleotides agree with TRBD1. Trimming removed 3 bases from V and 1 base from J; junction bases left unmatched: 2. Looked up from germline, CDR1 is NNHDY and CDR2 is SYVADS. The CDR3 is 14 amino acids. Incomplete CDR3 DNA: TGTGCCAGCAGTGTCGGGACAGGGAACACA. It encodes CASSVGTGNT. The CDR3 as a whole reads CASSVGTGNTEVFF.

Details on this clone: Germline and genes: mouse. The read ends 3 residues before the CDR3 terminus; that terminus is restored from the germline J gene. J is TRBJ1-6 and V is TRBV19; D is ambiguous. TRBJ1-6 belongs to the ORF category, with a function that is uncertain. The germline V gene encodes CDR1 FNHDT and CDR2 SITEND (reference sequence). There are 17 residues in the CDR3. Trimming stripped 5 bases from V and 0 bases from J, with 15 bases between. CDR3 sequence reads: CASSPRHLNSYNSPLYF. CDR3 bases read: TGTGCCAGCAGCCCCCGACACCTCAATTCCTATAATTCGCCC.

Only a few counts were recorded for this clone. The genes are named according to mouse. The CDR3 goes on 4 residues after the read ends, and that part is filled in from the germline J gene. The sample has other DNA sequences that encode this CDR3 too. The chain uses TRBV13-1 and TRBJ2-2; D might be TRBD2 (6 bases). Trimming cost V 2 bases and J 0 bases, with 8 bases left between them. Per the germline V gene, CDR1 is NSHNY and CDR2 is SYGAGN. The length of the CDR3 is 15 residues. CDR3 loop: CASSEGGSNTGQLYF. The CDR3 bases that were read are TGTGCCAGCAGTGAGGGGGGATCAAACACCGGG.

This clone was seen more than once but under ten times. Here the gene names and germline are mouse. The sequence runs out 3 residues before the end of the CDR3; the remainder is reconstructed from the germline J gene. The sample holds other DNA sequences that translate to the same CDR3. This chain connects TRBV1 to TRBJ1-6, with TRBD1 as a possible D gene (6 bases). TRBJ1-6 is an ORF; its function is uncertain. V lost 3 bases to trimming and J lost 5 bases, with 14 bases between them. Germline V gene sequence: CDR1 NSQYPW, CDR2 LRSPGD (reference sequence). The CDR3 spans 16 residues. CDR3 DNA (partial): TGCACCTGCAGTGCCTCCCCGGGACAAAATAATTCGCCC. Translation: CTCSASPGQNNSP. The entire CDR3 protein reads CTCSASPGQNNSPLYF.

This clone was seen many times. The gene names given are mouse names. The sequenced fragment ends 4 residues before the CDR3 boundary, so the rest is inferred from the germline J gene. The V and J genes are TRBV13-1 and TRBJ1-2; no reliable D call. The germline gives CDR1 NSHNY, CDR2 SYGAGN. Trimming pared 2 bases from V and 1 base from J, leaving 12 bases between. The CDR3 covers 15 residues. CDR3 bases read: TGTGCCAGCAGTGACCTGGGTAGGGAAAACTCC. Protein product: CASSDLGRENS. The full CDR3 is CASSDLGRENSDYTF.

This clone has a handful of counts. The genes and germline here are from mouse. The CDR3 end is not reached by the read, which stops 4 residues before it; the germline J gene fills it in. V gene TRBV3 combines with J gene TRBJ2-5; possibly TRBD1 for D (6 bases). The CDR3 totals 14 residues. V was trimmed by 5 bases and J by 0 bases, leaving 9 bases between them. CDR1 is SNHLY, CDR2 FYNGKV, per germline (reference sequence). CDR3 DNA, as far as it was read: TGTGCCAGCAGCACTCAGGGGAACCAAGAC. Translation: CASSTQGNQD. The whole CDR3 region reads CASSTQGNQDTQYF.

This clone has a handful of counts. The gene names here belong to mouse. The read terminates 4 residues before the CDR3 end, so the remaining end is supplied by the germline J gene. This same CDR3 is encoded by further DNA sequences in the sample. The chain carries TRBV14 and TRBJ2-5; 11 bases are shared with TRBD2. CDR3 length: 13 amino acids. The germline V gene has CDR1 SGHDT and CDR2 FRDEAV. The CDR3 spells CASRDWGEDTQYF. CDR3 bases read: TGTGCCAGCAGGGACTGGGGGGAGGAC.

This clone has only a few counts. Gene names and germline refer to mouse. The DNA ends 4 residues before the CDR3 does, and the rest of the CDR3 is filled in from the germline J gene. The chain employs TRBV1 and TRBJ2-4; 11 bases fit TRBD2. In germline, CDR1 is NSQYPW, CDR2 LRSPGD (reference sequence). The CDR3 has 17 residues. Incomplete CDR3 DNA: TGCACCTGCAGTGCAGCCGGGACTGGGGGAAGAGGGAAC. This sequence encodes CTCSAAGTGGRGN. The CDR3, in full, reads CTCSAAGTGGRGNTLYF.

This clone has a handful of counts. Mouse gene names apply. The read comes to an end 4 residues before the CDR3 does, leaving the germline J gene to fill in the end. This chain links TRBV13-1 with TRBJ2-2; TRBD1 matches at 7 bases. Germline assignment: CDR1 NSHNY and CDR2 SYGAGN. Germline trimming cut 4 bases from V and 4 bases from J; bases unmatched to any gene: 4. CDR3 length equals 14 residues. The CDR3 loop reads CASSPQGTTGQLYF. The sequenced CDR3 bases are TGTGCCAGCAGTCCACAGGGGACCACCGGG.

This clone showed up just a few times. These gene names are mouse names. With the read ending 4 residues before the CDR3 end, the germline J gene is used to fill in that end. J is TRBJ2-1 and V is TRBV13-2; 9 bases align to TRBD2. The trim removed 1 base at V and 6 bases at J, leaving 5 bases unmatched. Germline assignment: CDR1 NNHNN and CDR2 SYGAGS (reference sequence). CDR3 size: 15 residues. CDR3 DNA, as far as it was read: TGTGCCAGCGGTGATATGGGGGGGCTGTTTGCT. Protein: CASGDMGGLFA. In full, the CDR3 is CASGDMGGLFAEQFF.